This TCR beta chain originates from a study of immune characterization of retroperitoneal liposarcoma. The germline CDR1 and CDR2 sequences are SGHVS and FNYEAQ. This CDR3 comprises 14 residues. From the PCR reads, TCRdb called clonotypes with MiXCR, one entry per CDR3 protein. In the table there are roughly 11,000 distinct CDR3 sequences, 27% of which are singletons. The TCR was taken from a male donor with retroperitoneal liposarcoma. Sequencing was performed on tumor tissue. This chain links TRBV7-6 with TRBJ2-4; D ambiguous. TRBJ2-1 matches the DNA end more closely, so the J call is doubtful. Written as DNA, the CDR3 is TGTGCCAGCAGCCCAGGTCTAAACTCCTACGAGCAGTTCTTC. Translating gives CASSPGLNSYEQFF.